A selection of T cell receptor beta chains follows, all from one sample in a study of cytomegalovirus exposure and HLA in healthy donors. Produced via immunoSEQ multiplex PCR; TCRdb's table is partial and in-frame only. In the table there are 260,000 or so clones, about 92% of which are singletons. Sequences were obtained from PBMCs. These receptors all come from a woman between 25 and 40 years old in good health and CMV-seronegative. CDR3s include the opening cysteine and the closing phenylalanine or tryptophan. Fields, in order: V gene, J gene, CDR3 protein.

>TRBV7-8|TRBJ2-4
CASSPDTNRGPRDF
>TRBV11-3|TRBJ2-1
CASSLVSSGSGGEQFF
>TRBV19|TRBJ2-7
CASSITSRYEQYF
>TRBV7-3|TRBJ2-1
CASSLTLTPSSSYNEQFF
>TRBV4-2|TRBJ1-2
CASSRERTANYGYTF
>TRBV7-9|TRBJ2-7
CASSLVSIYEQYF
>TRBV2|TRBJ2-7
CASRGRWEGTYEQYF
>TRBV27|TRBJ2-7
CASSSGTSVYEQYF
>TRBV14|TRBJ2-4
CASSLFGQGAIQYF
>TRBV5-6|TRBJ1-5
CASSLRVSNQPQHF
>TRBV9|TRBJ1-2
CASKPLTGDYGYTF
>TRBV27|TRBJ2-1
CASSSQWVNEQFF
>TRBV5-1|TRBJ2-2
CASTYGGKNTGELFF
>TRBV9|TRBJ2-1
CASSVGKSGSAYNEQFF
>TRBV28|TRBJ2-5
CASSLFGTETQYF
>TRBV19|TRBJ2-7
CASSIAGDRAYEQYF
>TRBV6-5|TRBJ2-1
CASSYFGPPNNEQFF
>TRBV5-1|TRBJ2-7
CASSYSRDRGRYEQYF
>TRBV6-5|TRBJ1-2
CASSYRGDGYTF
>TRBV5-1|TRBJ2-1
CASCELAGGDEQFF
>TRBV2|TRBJ2-5
CASSDVGNQETQYF
>TRBV19|TRBJ1-1
CASSIFADSNTEAFF
>TRBV28|TRBJ2-5
CASSLFASGMMETQYF
>TRBV30|TRBJ2-7
CAWKEESEQHF
>TRBV6-1|TRBJ2-5
CASSPKETQYF
>TRBV30|TRBJ1-1
CAWSAFSGTGESTEAFF
>TRBV9|TRBJ2-3
CASSVGLAGKPDTQYF
>TRBV7-9|TRBJ2-1
CASSLGFGSEQFF
>TRBV5-4|TRBJ1-1
CASSLRTGNTEAFF
>TRBV28|TRBJ1-2
CASSGNRGGNTF
>TRBV27|TRBJ2-5
CASGWGGRMETQYF
>TRBV19|TRBJ2-1
CASSPAGGYNEQFF
>TRBV2|TRBJ2-7
CASRARDTSYEQYF
>TRBV18|TRBJ2-3
CASSPLRQLTSTDTQYF
>TRBV30|TRBJ2-3
CAWKLQPWGTDTQYF
>TRBV5-6|TRBJ1-5
CASSLAGSGRNQPQHF
>TRBV30|TRBJ1-1
CAWSVGVGGTEAFF
>TRBV6-5|TRBJ2-3
CASSYSILAGVDTQYF
>TRBV5-6|TRBJ1-4
CASSVDRGTNEKLFF
>TRBV5-1|TRBJ2-2
CASSLDGAGELFF
>TRBV27|TRBJ2-2
CASRLAGGNTGELFF
>TRBV6-5|TRBJ1-1
CASSYPGQGNTEAFF